The 28 T cell receptor beta chains below all came from one sample that was sequenced in a study of spatial heterogeneity in lung cancer. TCRdb analysed the 5' RACE reads with MiXCR anew, one entry per CDR3 protein. The repertoire holds 55,000 to 75,000 distinct CDR3 sequences, 7.5% to 10% seen once, with 1.9% in the top ten. Specified time point: blood at routine non-recurrence follow-up after resection. Material: PBMCs, obtained at follow-up. These receptors originate from a female donor with early-stage non-small cell lung cancer.

This clonotype appeared many times. The V call is TRBV19, the J call TRBJ2-1; the match to TRBD1 covers 12 bases. Per germline, CDR1 LNHDA and CDR2 SQIVND (reference sequence). CDR3 length equals 15 residues. Trimming at V came to 3 bases and at J to 7 bases, leaving 4 bases not matched to a gene. The CDR3 nucleotides are TGTGCCAGTAGTATGGGACAGGGGGCATGGAATGAGCAGTTCTTC. Translating it yields CASSMGQGAWNEQFF.

Remarks on this clonotype: Being one base from a much bigger clone, this may be a read error. The chain uses TRBV2 and TRBJ2-7; TRBD2 matches 11 bases. CDR3 length: 15 amino acids. The germline gives CDR1 SNHLY, CDR2 FYNNEI. After removal of 10 bases from V and 6 bases from J, the junction contained 14 bases not matched to a gene. CDR3 bases: TGTGCCACCAACCTTCTACTAGCGGGAGCCGTCGAGCAGTACTTC. Residues: CATNLLLAGAVEQYF.

This clonotype was detected only a few times. The J gene is TRBJ2-2, the V gene TRBV20-1; 7 bases agree with TRBD1. Germline V gene sequence: CDR1 DFQATT, CDR2 SNEGSKA (reference sequence). V gave up 0 bases and J gave up 0 bases; unmatched junction bases: 4. This CDR3 is 16 amino acids long. The CDR3 here is CSARDSGTANTGELFF. The CDR3 DNA is TGCAGTGCTAGAGATTCCGGGACAGCGAACACCGGGGAGCTGTTTTTT.

This clonotype was found many times. The rearrangement uses TRBV9 and TRBJ2-5; no clear D. V was trimmed by 2 bases and J by 1 base, leaving 9 bases between them. Looked up from germline, CDR1 is SGDLS and CDR2 is YYNGEE. The CDR3 consists of 14 residues. The CDR3 protein is CASSVANRQETQYF. CDR3 DNA: TGTGCCAGCAGCGTCGCTAACCGCCAAGAGACCCAGTACTTC.

This clonotype was found many times. The rearrangement joins TRBV7-8 to TRBJ1-1; TRBD1 might be the D (5 bases). Trimming took off 3 bases at V and 0 bases at J, with 11 bases between the two ends. Germline CDR1 and CDR2: SGHVS and FQNEAQ. The CDR3 loop spans 15 amino acids. The CDR3 nucleotides are TGTGCCAGCAGCTTCATCCAGGGACTGAACACTGAAGCTTTCTTT. Translated: CASSFIQGLNTEAFF.

The chain joins TRBV20-1 to TRBJ1-5, with D unclear. Looked up from germline, CDR1 is DFQATT and CDR2 is SNEGSKA (reference sequence). V lost 0 bases and J lost 6, with 15 bases in between. The CDR3 spans 15 residues. CDR3 region: CSARDEGRGFQPQHF. CDR3 DNA sequence: TGCAGTGCTAGAGATGAGGGTCGAGGGTTTCAGCCCCAGCATTTT.

This clonotype was found many times. This chain links TRBV20-1 with TRBJ2-3; D unresolved. CDR1 and CDR2 (germline): DFQATT, SNEGSKA (reference sequence). The length of the CDR3 is 15 residues. Trimming removed 1 base at V and 0 bases at J, with 11 bases between. CDR3 nucleotides: TGCAGTGCTAGAGCTTTGGGGAAAAGCACAGATACGCAGTATTTT. Its protein product is CSARALGKSTDTQYF.

The rearrangement uses TRBV20-1 and TRBJ1-1; TRBD1 agrees at 12 bases. This CDR3 spans 13 amino acids. Germline loops: CDR1 DFQATT, CDR2 SNEGSKA (reference sequence). Unmatched junction bases numbered 2, after V lost 3 bases and J lost 6 bases. For the CDR3, the DNA is TGCAGTGCTAGCCGGGACAGGGGGCCTGAAGCTTTCTTT. This encodes CSASRDRGPEAFF.

This clonotype turned up a few times. The CDR3: CASSYSLAGYYEQYF. In DNA, the CDR3 is TGTGCCAGCAGTTACTCGCTAGCGGGATACTACGAGCAGTACTTC. This rearrangement joins TRBV6-5 to TRBJ2-7; 9 positions match TRBD2. Germline V gene lookup returns CDR1 MNHEY and CDR2 SVGAGI. The CDR3 contains 15 residues. Trimming cost V 0 bases and J 3 bases; bases outside gene matches: 3.

This clonotype was counted many times. The chain joins TRBV3-1 to TRBJ2-7; the match to TRBD1 covers 11 bases. J was trimmed by 6 bases and V by 9 bases; bases with no gene match: 7. CDR1 is LGHDT and CDR2 is YNNKEL in the germline V gene (reference sequence). The length of the CDR3 is 13 residues. CDR3 sequence (DNA): TGTGCCAGTACAAGGACAGGGGGCTCCGAGCAGTACTTC. It specifies CASTRTGGSEQYF.

This clonotype was counted only a few times. The CDR3 DNA follows: TGCAGTGCTAGGGGGGGGGCCGATCAGCCCCAGCATTTT. Translated, it gives CSARGGADQPQHF. This chain connects TRBV20-1 to TRBJ1-5; D possibly corresponds to TRBD1 (6 bases). This CDR3 contains 13 residues. Between the trimmed V and J ends, which lost 3 bases and 5 bases, there was a span of 11 bases. Germline CDR1 is DFQATT and CDR2 is SNEGSKA (reference sequence).

This clonotype has at least ten counts. DNA for the CDR3: TGTGCCAGCAGTGGGACTAGCGGGACCCTCGAAGGGGAGCTGTTTTTT. It translates to CASSGTSGTLEGELFF. The chain combines TRBV6-1 with TRBJ2-2; 12 nucleotides match TRBD2. The CDR3 has 16 amino acids. Germline CDR1 is MNHNS and CDR2 is SASEGT. V was pared by 4 bases and J by 8 bases, with 8 bases of the junction left unmatched.

In this sample, this clonotype turned up many times. As DNA, the CDR3 is TGCGCCAGCAGCTTGGCCACGGTGACCTCTGGAAACACCATATATTTT. As protein: CASSLATVTSGNTIYF. The chain combines TRBV5-1 with TRBJ1-3; D uncertain. Germline CDR1 SGHRS, CDR2 YFSETQ. V was cut by 0 bases and J by 0 bases, with 10 bases left in between. The length of the CDR3 is 16 residues.

This clonotype was seen at least ten times. The chain combines TRBV14 with TRBJ2-5, with 8 bases identical to TRBD1. CDR3 length equals 15 residues. V lost 3 bases, J lost 6 bases, and 9 bases stayed unmatched. Germline CDR1 is SGHDN and CDR2 is FVKESK. CDR3 bases: TGTGCCAGCAGCCAGGGCCAGGGGGCCGGGAAGACCCAGTACTTC. Translated, it gives CASSQGQGAGKTQYF.

This clonotype has only a few counts. This rearrangement joins TRBV9 to TRBJ2-6; a possible D gene is TRBD1 (5 bases). This CDR3 has 19 residues. Trimming removed 4 bases from V and 0 bases from J, with 20 bases in between. CDR1 is SGDLS and CDR2 is YYNGEE in the germline V gene. In DNA form, the CDR3 reads TGTGCCAGCAGCCAACCTCGCCCAGGGAAGAACTCTGGGGCCAACGTCCTGACTTTC. Translation: CASSQPRPGKNSGANVLTF. The whole variable domain, remainder taken from reference TRBV9 and TRBJ2-6, is DSGVTQTPKHLITATGQRVTLRCSPRSGDLSVYWYQQSLDQGLQFLIQYYNGEERAKGNILERFSAQQFPDLHSELNLSSLELGDSALYFCASSQPRPGKNSGANVLTFGAGSRLTVL.

This clonotype was counted ten times or more. The gene calls are TRBV20-1 and TRBJ2-4, with 7 bases matching TRBD1. CDR3 size: 18 residues. Germline loops: CDR1 DFQATT, CDR2 SNEGSKA (reference sequence). V lost 6 bases and J lost 0; bases outside the gene matches: 17. The CDR3 region has the DNA TGCAGTGCCATCTCTGAAGGGGGCGAGGGGTTAGCCAAAAACATTCAGTACTTC. This gives the protein CSAISEGGEGLAKNIQYF.

Many counts were recorded for this clonotype. The chain is built from TRBV10-3 and TRBJ1-1; D possibly corresponds to TRBD1 (5 bases). CDR1 is ENHRY and CDR2 is SYGVKD in the germline V gene. V lost 6 bases and J 2 bases, leaving 13 bases between the germline ends. The CDR3 contains 14 residues. The CDR3 DNA sequence: TGTGCCATCAGCGGGGACCCGTACAACACTGAAGCTTTCTTT. It yields the protein CAISGDPYNTEAFF.

This clonotype showed up many times. The rearrangement uses TRBV28 and TRBJ1-1; D is unclear. Trimming shortened V by 6 bases and J by 1 base, and 12 bases separated the two germline ends. This CDR3 is 14 amino acids long. Germline V gene data show CDR1 as MDHEN and CDR2 as SYDVKM. The CDR3 spells CASRRRVANTEAFF. The CDR3, as DNA: TGTGCCAGCAGACGTCGGGTCGCGAACACTGAAGCTTTCTTT.

CDR3 region: CATQGGDTQYF. CDR3 bases: TGTGCCACCCAGGGAGGAGATACGCAGTATTTT. The V call is TRBV2, the J call TRBJ2-3; possible D gene TRBD2, 6 bases. CDR1 SNHLY and CDR2 FYNNEI come from the germline V gene. With 10 bases removed from V and 5 bases from J, the gap between germline ends came to 10 bases. The CDR3 runs 11 residues. Using reference TRBV2 and TRBJ2-3 for the parts outside the CDR3, the full variable domain is EPEVTQTPSHQVTQMGQEVILRCVPISNHLYFYWYRQILGQKVEFLVSFYNNEISEKSEIFDDQFSVERPDGSNFTLKIRSTKLEDSAMYFCATQGGDTQYFGPGTRLTVL.

This clonotype was found many times. The chain joins TRBV6-6 to TRBJ2-1; D unresolved. The CDR3 runs to 13 residues. Germline V gene data show CDR1 as MNHNY and CDR2 as SVGAGI (reference sequence). Trimming left V 2 bases short and J 5 bases short, with 7 bases between. For the CDR3, the DNA is TGTGCCAGCAGTTACGTTCCTCACAATGAGCAGTTCTTC. Its translation is CASSYVPHNEQFF.

This chain links TRBV7-9 with TRBJ1-5; the D gene is possibly TRBD1 (6 bases). Trimming left V 5 bases short and J 2 bases short, with 13 bases between. Looked up from germline, CDR1 is SEHNR and CDR2 is FQNEAQ (reference sequence). CDR3 length equals 15 residues. The CDR3 DNA reads as TGTGCCAGCAGCCGTCAACAGGGCGGCAATCAGCCCCAGCATTTT. It translates to CASSRQQGGNQPQHF.

V and J are TRBV15 and TRBJ2-1; TRBD2 is a possible D gene (6 bases). Between the trimmed V and J ends, which lost 6 bases and 2 bases, there was a span of 14 bases. The germline CDR1 and CDR2 sequences are LNHNV and YYDKDF (reference sequence). The CDR3 is made up of 15 amino acids. Here the CDR3 reads CATRAGPFTYNEQFF. DNA for the CDR3: TGTGCCACCAGGGCGGGGCCCTTCACCTACAATGAGCAGTTCTTC.

In its sample, this clonotype was seen many times. The chain is built from TRBV7-3 and TRBJ1-6; D unclear. The CDR3 is made up of 13 amino acids. Germline CDR1 is SGHTA and CDR2 is FQGTGA. Trimming removed 2 bases at V and 7 bases at J, with 6 bases between. The CDR3 nucleotides are TGTGCCAGCAGCTTAGAAAGGAATTCACCCCTCCACTTT. It is translated as CASSLERNSPLHF.

A word on this clonotype: A much larger clonotype is one base distant, so this may be a read error. J is TRBJ2-4 and V is TRBV19; the match to TRBD1 covers 7 bases. This CDR3 contains 13 residues. The germline gives CDR1 LNHDA, CDR2 SQIVND (reference sequence). The CDR3 DNA sequence: TGTCCCAGTAGCTCCGGGACAGACAACATTCAGTACTTC. Translated, it gives CPSSSGTDNIQYF.

This clonotype was recorded at least ten times. The chain uses TRBV27 and TRBJ2-7; tentative D call: TRBD2 (6 bases). The CDR3 sequence is 13 residues long. The germline gives CDR1 MNHEY, CDR2 SMNVEV (reference sequence). V lost 2 bases to trimming and J lost 6 bases, with 11 bases between them. CDR3 loop: CASSLNGSPEQYF. CDR3 nucleotide sequence: TGTGCCAGCAGTTTAAACGGGAGTCCCGAGCAGTACTTC.

This clonotype was detected ten times or more. The gene calls are TRBV12-3 or TRBV12-4 and TRBJ2-6; D gene ambiguous. Trimming stripped 7 bases from V and 0 bases from J, with 10 bases between. This CDR3 region has 15 residues. The CDR3: CASTYLGSGANVLTF. The CDR3 bases are TGTGCCAGCACCTATTTGGGCTCTGGGGCCAACGTCCTGACTTTC.

This clonotype was found many times. The V call is TRBV9, the J call TRBJ1-5, with 7 bases identical to TRBD1. Germline V gene lookup returns CDR1 SGDLS and CDR2 YYNGEE. The CDR3 sequence is 14 residues long. V lost 5 bases and J lost 6; bases outside the gene matches: 8. The CDR3 DNA is TGTGCCAGCAGACCTACCGACAGGGCTCAGCCCCAGCATTTT. This encodes CASRPTDRAQPQHF.

Comment on this clonotype: A much more abundant neighbour one base away suggests this may be a read error. This chain connects TRBV2 to TRBJ1-2, with D uncertain. Looked up from germline, CDR1 is SNHLY and CDR2 is FYNNEI. Trimming stripped 6 bases from V and 4 bases from J, with 15 bases between. The CDR3 has 14 amino acids. DNA for the CDR3: TGTGCCAGCAGGAGGCCCGTCTCGGGCTATGGCTACACCTTC. Translated: CASRRPVSGYGYTF.